This is a list of T cell receptor beta chains from one sample in a study of cytomegalovirus exposure and HLA in healthy donors. Repertoires were generated with immunoSEQ multiplex PCR, while TCRdb's copy carries only in-frame clones and drops some. The top ten clones hold about 4.9% of a sample with approximately 150,000 clones, 70% to 85% of them seen once. Sequencing was carried out using PBMCs. The receptors stem from a man between 18 and 35 years old in good health and CMV-seronegative. The CDR3 runs from the conserved cysteine through the conserved F or W. For some rows the clone size is stated as once, few or many, or as a class when expanded; others skip it.

j_gene | v_gene | abundance | CDR3aa
TRBJ2-1 | TRBV19 | - | CASSIGTSGYNEQFF
TRBJ2-1 | TRBV7-9 | - | CASSSTSGSNYNEQFF
TRBJ2-3 | TRBV10-3 | - | CAISNRDRETDTQYF
TRBJ2-7 | TRBV7-9 | - | CASSPRRDRGPGEQYF
TRBJ1-2 | TRBV28 | few | CASRLRQGRDGYTF
TRBJ1-1 | TRBV6-5 | - | CASRDISRTEAFF
TRBJ1-2 | TRBV7-2 | - | CASSPTGEQGFRGYTF
TRBJ1-4 | TRBV5-5 | few | CASSQGSGGSIEKLFF
TRBJ1-2 | TRBV5-6 | - | CASSVPWGQDYGYTF
TRBJ1-2 | TRBV5-1 | - | CASSLDTGRNYGYTF
TRBJ1-5 | TRBV19 | - | CASIRQGDDQPQHF
TRBJ2-3 | TRBV13 | - | CASSLLAGVGDTQYF
TRBJ2-3 | TRBV4-1 | once | CASSHPPGDRGNTQYF
TRBJ2-1 | TRBV7-9 | - | CASPTRGRGNEQFF
TRBJ1-5 | TRBV18 | - | CASSPREDQPQHF
TRBJ2-2 | TRBV19 | once | CASSIVGGGVGGELFF
TRBJ1-1 | TRBV10-3 | few | CAIRAGQGLNTEAFF
TRBJ1-6 | TRBV5-8 | - | CASILSEGRNSPLHF
TRBJ2-6 | TRBV11-2 | - | CASRDRGFGANVLTF
TRBJ2-1 | TRBV30 | once | CASTETWRTTGNEQLF
TRBJ2-2 | TRBV25-1 | - | CASSELGGGQNTGELFF
TRBJ1-1 | TRBV4-1 | - | CASSQVYRTQREAFF
TRBJ2-5 | TRBV19 | - | CASSIVAEETQYF
TRBJ2-5 | TRBV5-3 | - | CARSLGTLMETQYF
TRBJ2-5 | TRBV6-1 | - | CASSERVRDRVETQYF
TRBJ2-1 | TRBV6-5 | - | CASSLTPGWEQFF
TRBJ1-3 | TRBV18 | - | CASSPEAGNTIYF
TRBJ1-4 | TRBV7-9 | few | CASSLGFRGTNEKLFF
TRBJ2-7 | TRBV11-2 | - | CASSLYREVFEQYF
TRBJ2-1 | TRBV1 | - | CTSSQKPLEAGFNNEQFF
TRBJ2-5 | TRBV11-2 | - | CASSFSSGGLPETQYF
TRBJ2-5 | TRBV14 | - | CASSQERTRGRETQYF
TRBJ2-2 | TRBV7-9 | - | CASSPPGQGTGELFF
TRBJ1-6 | TRBV11-1 | - | CASGTDNSPLHF
TRBJ2-2 | TRBV7-9 | - | CASTLRAMYSIGELFF
TRBJ1-1 | TRBV28 | few | CASTPTGMNTEAFF
TRBJ1-1 | TRBV2 | - | CASRGGMNTEAFF
TRBJ1-5 | TRBV6-6 | - | CASNAPHRDQPQHF
TRBJ2-7 | TRBV6-5 | - | CASSRVPTYEQYF
TRBJ2-5 | TRBV6-1 | - | CASSEEGLASETQYF
TRBJ2-1 | TRBV2 | - | CASSDGWKTEYYNEQFF
TRBJ2-7 | TRBV7-6 | - | CASSLEQGDPYEQYF
TRBJ2-2 | TRBV18 | - | CASSPPKGAVTGELFF
TRBJ1-5 | TRBV7-9 | - | CASSLAPGPQHF
TRBJ1-1 | TRBV6-4 | - | CASSDPDRPGNTEAFF